What follows describes a single T cell receptor beta chain. The CDR3 contains 11 residues. The germline V gene encodes CDR1 SGHAT and CDR2 FQNNGV. Trimming removed 5 bases from V and 4 bases from J, with 2 bases in between. Original processing notes: It was from reference gene primer amplification that nucleated cell counts were estimated. Profiled with immunoSEQ multiplex PCR; TCRdb holds only in-frame clones, not every one. The V and J calls and the clone size are those of that table, but D and trimming were determined from the DNA. The table lists around 100,000 clones, over 70% of them singletons. These data are taken from a study of blood T cell repertoires in COVID-19. Study at large: Researchers got acute and convalescent COVID-19 samples from the United States, Italy and Spain. The cDNA or gDNA used as material had been derived from T cells, B-cell-depleted T cells, or PBMCs.

This sequence was found in a human donor in a cohort sampled during active or convalescent COVID-19. The genes are TRBV11-2 and TRBJ2-2; no clear D. The sample consisted of peripheral blood. CDR3 nucleotides: TGTGCCAGCAGCCTCACCGGGGAGCTGTTTTTT. It codes for CASSLTGELFF.